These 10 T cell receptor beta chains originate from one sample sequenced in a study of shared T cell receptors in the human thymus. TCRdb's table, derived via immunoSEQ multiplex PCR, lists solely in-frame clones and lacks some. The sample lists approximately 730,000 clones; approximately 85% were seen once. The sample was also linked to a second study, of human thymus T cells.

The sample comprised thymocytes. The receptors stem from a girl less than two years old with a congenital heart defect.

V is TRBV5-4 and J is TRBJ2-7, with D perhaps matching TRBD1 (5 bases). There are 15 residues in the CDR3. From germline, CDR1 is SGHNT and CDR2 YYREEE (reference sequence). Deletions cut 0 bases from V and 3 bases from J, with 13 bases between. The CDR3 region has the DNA TGTGCCAGCAGCTTGGGGGGCCGCCACTACTACGAGCAGTACTTC. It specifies CASSLGGRHYYEQYF.

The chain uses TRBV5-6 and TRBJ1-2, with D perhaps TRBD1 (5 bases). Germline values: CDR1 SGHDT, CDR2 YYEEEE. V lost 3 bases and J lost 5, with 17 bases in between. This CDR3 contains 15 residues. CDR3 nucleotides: TGTGCCAGCAGCTCATCTCGGCGGGGACGGTATGGCTACACCTTC. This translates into CASSSSRRGRYGYTF.

The CDR3 protein is CASSQGDHRVIPNTEAFF. The CDR3, as DNA: TGTGCCAGCAGCCAAGGGGACCACAGGGTTATCCCGAACACTGAAGCTTTCTTT. This chain joins TRBV4-2 and TRBJ1-1, with D possibly being TRBD1 (6 bases). CDR1 and CDR2 (germline): LGHNA, YNFKEQ. The CDR3 is made up of 18 amino acids. Deletions cut 1 base from V and 1 base from J, with 19 bases between.

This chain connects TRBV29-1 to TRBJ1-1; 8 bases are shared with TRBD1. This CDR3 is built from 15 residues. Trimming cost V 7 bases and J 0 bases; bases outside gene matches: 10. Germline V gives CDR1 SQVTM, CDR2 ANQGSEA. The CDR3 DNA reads TGCAGCGCCATCGACAGGGGCCATATGAACACTGAAGCTTTCTTT. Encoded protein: CSAIDRGHMNTEAFF.

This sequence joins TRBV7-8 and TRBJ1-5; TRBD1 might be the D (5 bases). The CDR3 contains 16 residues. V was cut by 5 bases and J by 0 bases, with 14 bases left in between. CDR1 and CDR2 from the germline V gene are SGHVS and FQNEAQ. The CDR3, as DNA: TGTGCCAGCAGCCCCCGACAGTCTAATAGCAATCAGCCCCAGCATTTT. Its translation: CASSPRQSNSNQPQHF.

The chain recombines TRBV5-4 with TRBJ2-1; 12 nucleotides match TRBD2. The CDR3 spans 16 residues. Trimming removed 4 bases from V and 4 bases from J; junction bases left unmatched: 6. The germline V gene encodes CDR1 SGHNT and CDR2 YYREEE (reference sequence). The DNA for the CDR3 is TGTGCCAGCAGCATATCCGGGACTAGCGGGTACAATGAGCAGTTCTTC. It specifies CASSISGTSGYNEQFF.

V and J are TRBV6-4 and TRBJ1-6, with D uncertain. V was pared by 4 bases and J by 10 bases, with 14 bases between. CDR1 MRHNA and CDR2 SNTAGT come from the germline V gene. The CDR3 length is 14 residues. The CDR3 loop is CASSVLGGESPLHF. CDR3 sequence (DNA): TGTGCCAGCAGTGTCCTCGGCGGAGAGTCACCCCTCCACTTT.

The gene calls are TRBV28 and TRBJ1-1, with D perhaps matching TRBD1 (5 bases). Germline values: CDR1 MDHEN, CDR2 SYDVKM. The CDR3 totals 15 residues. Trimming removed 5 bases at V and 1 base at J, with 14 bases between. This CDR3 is CASSPMTVRNTEAFF. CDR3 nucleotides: TGTGCCAGCAGTCCAATGACAGTGAGGAACACTGAAGCTTTCTTT.

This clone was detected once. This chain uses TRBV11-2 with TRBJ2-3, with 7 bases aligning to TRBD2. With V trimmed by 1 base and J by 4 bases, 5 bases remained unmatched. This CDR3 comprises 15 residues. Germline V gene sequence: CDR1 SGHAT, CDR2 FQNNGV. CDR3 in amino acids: CASSLVAGVADTQYF. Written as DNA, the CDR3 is TGTGCCAGCAGCTTAGTTGCGGGGGTGGCAGATACGCAGTATTTT.

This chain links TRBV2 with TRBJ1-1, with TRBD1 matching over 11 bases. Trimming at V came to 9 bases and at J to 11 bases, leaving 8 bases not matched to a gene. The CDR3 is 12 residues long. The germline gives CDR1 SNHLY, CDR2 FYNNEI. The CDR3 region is CASGQGALRAFF. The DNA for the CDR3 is TGTGCCAGTGGACAGGGGGCTTTAAGGGCTTTCTTT.